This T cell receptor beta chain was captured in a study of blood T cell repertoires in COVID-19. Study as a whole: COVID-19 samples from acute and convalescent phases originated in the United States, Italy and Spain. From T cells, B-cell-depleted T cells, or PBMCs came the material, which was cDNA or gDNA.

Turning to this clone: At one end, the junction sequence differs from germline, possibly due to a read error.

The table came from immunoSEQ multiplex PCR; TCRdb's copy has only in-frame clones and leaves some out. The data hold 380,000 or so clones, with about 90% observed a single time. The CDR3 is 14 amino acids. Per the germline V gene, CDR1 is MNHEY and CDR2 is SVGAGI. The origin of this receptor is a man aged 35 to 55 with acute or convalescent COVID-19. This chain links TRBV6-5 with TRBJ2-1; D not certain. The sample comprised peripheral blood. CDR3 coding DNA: TGTGCCAGCAGTGACTCGGTAGCCAACAATGAGCAGTTCTTC. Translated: CASSDSVANNEQFF.